A single sample gave rise to the 27 T cell receptor beta chains below, sequenced in a study of shared clonotypes between healthy human individuals. Only in-frame clones appear in the TCRdb table, and some are missing; sequencing was by immunoSEQ multiplex PCR. The sample lists approximately 1,500,000 clones, 95% to 99% occurring once. The sample taken for sequencing was naive CD4+ T cells sorted from blood. Subset specified: CD45RA+ positively selected. The receptors come from a man aged 25 to 40 in good health.

This chain joins TRBV6-1 and TRBJ2-5; a weak D match, TRBD2 (6 bases). The germline gives CDR1 MNHNS, CDR2 SASEGT. V lost 6 bases, J lost 5 bases, and 16 bases lay in between. This CDR3 is 14 amino acids long. The DNA for the CDR3 is TGTGCCAGCAGCAGGGACTCCCGACCCGAGACCCAGTACTTC. Translated: CASSRDSRPETQYF.

The V call is TRBV28, the J call TRBJ1-1; 11 bases are a match to TRBD1. The CDR3 consists of 17 residues. J gave up 1 base and V 3 bases, and 7 bases lay outside the gene matches. CDR1 and CDR2 (germline): MDHEN, SYDVKM. For the CDR3, the DNA is TGTGCCAGCAGTTTCCACGGGACAGGGGGGCGGAACACTGAAGCTTTCTTT. This translates into CASSFHGTGGRNTEAFF.

DNA for the CDR3: TGTGCCAGCAGCTTGTTTAGCGGGAGGTCGCTCAATGAGCAGTTCTTC. Translation: CASSLFSGRSLNEQFF. This chain joins TRBV7-3 and TRBJ2-1; TRBD2 agrees at 10 bases. The germline gives CDR1 SGHTA, CDR2 FQGTGA. Trimming took 3 bases from V and 6 from J; bases not matched to a gene: 8. This CDR3 contains 16 residues. The variable domain in full, with the rest retrieved from reference TRBV7-3 and TRBJ2-1, is GAGVSQTPSNKVTEKGKYVELRCDPISGHTALYWYRQSLGQGPEFLIYFQGTGAADDSGLPNDRFFAVRPEGSVSTLKIQRTERGDSAVYLCASSLFSGRSLNEQFFGPGTRLTVL.

The chain has TRBV6-5 and TRBJ2-1; 8 nucleotides line up with TRBD2. This CDR3 region has 14 residues. Germline lookup yields CDR1 MNHEY and CDR2 SVGAGI. V dropped 7 bases and J dropped 10; count of bases not matched to a gene: 12. The CDR3 sequence is CASNGGGDPTEQFF. The CDR3 nucleotides are TGTGCCAGCAACGGGGGGGGAGACCCTACCGAGCAGTTCTTC.

This rearrangement joins TRBV27 to TRBJ1-2, with TRBD1 matching 7 bases. V shed 3 bases, J shed 1 base, and the junction held 5 bases outside the gene matches. The CDR3 runs 15 residues. CDR1 MNHEY and CDR2 SMNVEV come from the germline V gene (reference sequence). The CDR3 sequence: CASSLDRRINYGYTF. CDR3 nucleotides: TGTGCCAGCAGTTTGGACAGGAGGATTAACTATGGCTACACCTTC.

The rearrangement links TRBV11-2 to TRBJ2-3; 12 bases map to TRBD2. J lost 2 bases, V lost 5 bases, and 8 bases had no gene match. Germline V gene data show CDR1 as SGHAT and CDR2 as FQNNGV. CDR3 length: 17 amino acids. The CDR3 sequence is CASSPYTSGRTTDTQYF. Written as DNA, the CDR3 is TGTGCCAGCAGCCCGTATACTAGCGGGAGGACCACAGATACGCAGTATTTT.

The rearrangement uses TRBV10-3 and TRBJ1-1; D call uncertain. V shed 4 bases and J shed 2 bases, with 11 bases lying between them. CDR3 length: 14 residues. Germline lookup yields CDR1 ENHRY and CDR2 SYGVKD. The CDR3 DNA reads TGTGCCATCAGTGTTGGAGATATTAACACTGAAGCTTTCTTT. It translates to CAISVGDINTEAFF.

The rearrangement joins TRBV7-9 to TRBJ2-1, with 8 nucleotides matching TRBD2. Per germline, CDR1 SEHNR and CDR2 FQNEAQ (reference sequence). V was clipped by 5 bases and J by 4 bases; unmatched bases: 7. There are 15 residues in the CDR3. CDR3 coding DNA: TGTGCCAGCAGCATAACTAGCGGTCGATACAATGAGCAGTTCTTC. Its translation is CASSITSGRYNEQFF.

The rearrangement links TRBV29-1 to TRBJ2-2, with a tentative D call TRBD1 (5 bases). Germline lookup yields CDR1 SQVTM and CDR2 ANQGSEA. The CDR3 is 13 amino acids. Trimming removed 2 bases from V and 7 bases from J, with 11 bases in between. CDR3 protein: CSVEQGDHGELFF. The DNA of the CDR3 is TGCAGCGTTGAACAAGGGGATCACGGGGAGCTGTTTTTT.

The gene calls are TRBV7-9 and TRBJ2-7; 10 nucleotides match TRBD1. The CDR3 has 15 residues. CDR1 is SEHNR and CDR2 is FQNEAQ in the germline V gene (reference sequence). Germline trimming cut 5 bases from V and 1 base from J; bases unmatched to any gene: 5. CDR3 bases: TGTGCCAGCAGCACCCCGGGACAGGGGTCCTACGAGCAGTACTTC. This encodes CASSTPGQGSYEQYF. Filled out from reference TRBV7-9 and TRBJ2-7, the complete variable domain reads DTGVSQNPRHKITKRGQNVTFRCDPISEHNRLYWYRQTLGQGPEFLTYFQNEAQLEKSRLLSDRFSAERPKGSFSTLEIQRTEQGDSAMYLCASSTPGQGSYEQYFGPGTRLTVT.

The rearrangement links TRBV5-5 to TRBJ1-5; D gene uncertain. V gave up 6 bases and J gave up 2 bases, with 12 bases separating them. CDR3 size: 14 residues. CDR1 and CDR2 from the germline V gene are SGHKS and YYEKEE (reference sequence). Here the CDR3 reads CASTQSAGNQPQHF. Written as DNA, the CDR3 is TGTGCCAGCACTCAAAGTGCCGGCAATCAGCCCCAGCATTTT. Variable domain in full (rest from reference TRBV5-5 and TRBJ1-5): DAGVTQSPTHLIKTRGQQVTLRCSPISGHKSVSWYQQVLGQGPQFIFQYYEKEERGRGNFPDRFSARQFPNYSSELNVNALLLGDSALYLCASTQSAGNQPQHFGDGTRLSIL.

This rearrangement joins TRBV4-3 to TRBJ2-7; 8 bases agree with TRBD1. This CDR3 is built from 16 residues. Trimming at V came to 0 bases and at J to 1 base, leaving 5 bases not matched to a gene. In germline, CDR1 is LGHNA, CDR2 YSLEER. The CDR3 protein is CASSQDLQGDSYEQYF. The CDR3 DNA reads as TGCGCCAGCAGCCAAGATTTACAGGGGGATTCCTACGAGCAGTACTTC.

This clone showed up just once. This chain connects TRBV7-6 to TRBJ2-1, with D perhaps matching TRBD1 or TRBD2 (5 bases each). The V gene lost 6 bases and the J gene lost 0 bases, with 15 bases spanning the gap. Germline V gene data show CDR1 as SGHVS and CDR2 as FNYEAQ. The CDR3 contains 16 residues. CDR3 in amino acids: CASSYGATSSYNEQFF. DNA for the CDR3: TGTGCCAGCAGTTACGGGGCCACGAGCTCCTACAATGAGCAGTTCTTC.

This sequence joins TRBV6-5 and TRBJ1-4, with a possible D match to TRBD1 (6 bases). Germline assignment: CDR1 MNHEY and CDR2 SVGAGI. V dropped 6 bases and J dropped 14 bases, with 19 bases sitting between them. This CDR3 has 13 amino acids. The CDR3 nucleotides read TGTGCCAGCAGCCCCCTCCCGACAGGCCGGCTGTTTTTT. This gives the protein CASSPLPTGRLFF.

This clone was detected only once. The V and J genes are TRBV6-5 and TRBJ1-5; D gene ambiguous. V shed 2 bases and J shed 7 bases, with 9 bases lying between them. The V gene's germline CDR1 is MNHEY and CDR2 SVGAGI. This CDR3 comprises 13 residues. CDR3 sequence: CASSYGRFQPQHF. In nucleotides, the CDR3 is TGTGCCAGCAGTTACGGCCGGTTCCAGCCCCAGCATTTT.

This chain links TRBV6-5 with TRBJ2-1; D is ambiguous. The CDR3 sequence is 14 residues long. Germline assignment: CDR1 MNHEY and CDR2 SVGAGI. Trimming removed 0 bases from V and 8 bases from J, with 11 bases in between. The DNA of the CDR3 is TGTGCCAGCAGTTACTCCATCGAGCCCCATGAGCAGTTCTTC. Translating gives CASSYSIEPHEQFF.

The genes are TRBV19 and TRBJ1-5; maybe TRBD1 (5 bases). This CDR3 has 18 amino acids. Germline V lookup: CDR1 LNHDA, CDR2 SQIVND (reference sequence). The ends were cut back, 7 bases at V and 6 bases at J, with 28 bases in the middle. CDR3 coding DNA: TGTGCCAGTACCCCCCGAGGTGCCCTGGGGGATCGAGGTCAGCCCCAGCATTTT. This sequence encodes CASTPRGALGDRGQPQHF.

The J gene is TRBJ1-5, the V gene TRBV15; no reliable D call. Trimming left V 1 base short and J 0 bases short, with 7 bases between. The germline gives CDR1 LNHNV, CDR2 YYDKDF (reference sequence). The CDR3 consists of 15 residues. This CDR3 reads CATSRAVNSNQPQHF. The CDR3 DNA sequence: TGTGCCACCAGCAGAGCAGTTAATAGCAATCAGCCCCAGCATTTT.

As for this clone: The same CDR3 is also encoded by other DNA sequences in this sample. The chain uses TRBV7-2 and TRBJ1-5, with 7 bases matching TRBD1. The CDR3 spans 14 residues. V dropped 5 bases and J dropped 4; count of bases not matched to a gene: 5. The germline CDR1 and CDR2 sequences are SGHTA and FQGNSA. The DNA for the CDR3 is TGTGCCAGCAGCCCGAGGACAGGTAATCAGCCCCAGCATTTT. It specifies CASSPRTGNQPQHF.

This chain connects TRBV9 to TRBJ2-5; either TRBD1 or TRBD2 may supply D (5 bases each). The CDR3 covers 13 residues. Germline assignment: CDR1 SGDLS and CDR2 YYNGEE. V lost 6 bases to trimming and J lost 5 bases, with 14 bases between them. This chain's CDR3 is CASTSLGDETQYF. For the CDR3, the DNA is TGTGCCAGCACCTCCCTCGGGGACGAGACCCAGTACTTC.

Remarks on this clone: In the same sample, other DNA sequences code for this CDR3. The chain recombines TRBV5-1 with TRBJ2-1; D remains unclear. The germline CDR1 and CDR2 sequences are SGHRS and YFSETQ. The CDR3 has 13 amino acids. Trimming cost V 0 bases and J 4 bases, with 5 bases left between them. The CDR3 protein is CASSLDNYNEQFF. CDR3 nucleotides: TGCGCCAGCAGCTTGGACAATTACAATGAGCAGTTCTTC.

This chain connects TRBV19 to TRBJ2-1, with 7 bases aligning to TRBD1. The junction had 8 bases not matched to a gene; V was cut back by 4 bases and J by 5 bases. The length of the CDR3 is 15 residues. CDR1 is LNHDA and CDR2 is SQIVND in the germline V gene (reference sequence). The CDR3 bases are TGTGCCAGTAGTAGGCCGGGACAGCCAAACAATGAGCAGTTCTTC. Translation: CASSRPGQPNNEQFF.

CDR3 coding DNA: TGTGCCAGCAGCTTGGGGGGTCAGTCGGGCATTCAGTACTTC. Protein product: CASSLGGQSGIQYF. The chain uses TRBV5-4 and TRBJ2-4; D is uncertain. The germline CDR1 and CDR2 sequences are SGHNT and YYREEE (reference sequence). V lost 0 bases and J lost 9, with 13 bases in between. The CDR3 length is 14 residues. The entire variable domain, with the rest obtained from reference TRBV5-4 and TRBJ2-4, is as follows: ETGVTQSPTHLIKTRGQQVTLRCSSQSGHNTVSWYQQALGQGPQFIFQYYREEENGRGNFPPRFSGLQFPNYSSELNVNALELDDSALYLCASSLGGQSGIQYFGAGTRLSVL.

The gene calls are TRBV2 and TRBJ2-1; 14 nucleotides match TRBD2. The V and J ends lost 7 bases and 10 bases, in that order; junction bases with no gene match: 9. The CDR3 contains 15 residues. The germline gives CDR1 SNHLY, CDR2 FYNNEI. CDR3 amino acids: CASTRGLAGVGEQFF. The CDR3 DNA reads as TGTGCCAGCACCCGGGGACTAGCGGGAGTAGGGGAGCAGTTCTTC.

V usage is TRBV7-2 and J usage is TRBJ2-7; D may be TRBD1 or TRBD2 (6 bases each). V lost 5 bases and J 4 bases, leaving 21 bases between the germline ends. The CDR3 consists of 16 residues. The V gene's germline CDR1 is SGHTA and CDR2 FQGNSA. The CDR3 region has the DNA TGTGCCAGCAGCCCCGCGCCGAGGGGGGCACCTTACGAGCAGTACTTC. It translates to CASSPAPRGAPYEQYF.

The sample holds one count of this clone. The chain uses TRBV11-2 and TRBJ2-1; perhaps TRBD1 as D (6 bases). CDR1 and CDR2 from the germline V gene are SGHAT and FQNNGV. Trimming cost V 6 bases and J 1 base, with 13 bases left between them. The CDR3 extends over 15 amino acids. Here the CDR3 DNA reads TGTGCCAGCAGACGTACAGGGCTATCCTACAATGAGCAGTTCTTC. As protein: CASRRTGLSYNEQFF.

V is TRBV18 and J is TRBJ1-5; TRBD1 is a possible D gene (5 bases). This CDR3 spans 16 amino acids. From germline, CDR1 is KGHSH and CDR2 LQKENI. V lost 3 bases and J lost 7, with 19 bases in between. CDR3 coding DNA: TGTGCCAGCTCACCCTCGGCCGGGACTTTAGCCCAGCCCCAGCATTTT. Its protein is CASSPSAGTLAQPQHF.